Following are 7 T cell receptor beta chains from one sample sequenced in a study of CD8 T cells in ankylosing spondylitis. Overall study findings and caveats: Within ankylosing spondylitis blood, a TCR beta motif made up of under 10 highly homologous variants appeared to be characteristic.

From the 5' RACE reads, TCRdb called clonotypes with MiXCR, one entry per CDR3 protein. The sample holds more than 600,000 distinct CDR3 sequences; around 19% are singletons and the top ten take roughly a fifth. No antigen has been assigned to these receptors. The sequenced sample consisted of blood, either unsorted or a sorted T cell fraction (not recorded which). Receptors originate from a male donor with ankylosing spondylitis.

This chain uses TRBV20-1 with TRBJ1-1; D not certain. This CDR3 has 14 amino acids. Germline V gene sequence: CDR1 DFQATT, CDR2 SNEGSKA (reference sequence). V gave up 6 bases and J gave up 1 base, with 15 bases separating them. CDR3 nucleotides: TGCAGTGCCACCTCCGGGGTCACGAACACTGAAGCTTTCTTT. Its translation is CSATSGVTNTEAFF.

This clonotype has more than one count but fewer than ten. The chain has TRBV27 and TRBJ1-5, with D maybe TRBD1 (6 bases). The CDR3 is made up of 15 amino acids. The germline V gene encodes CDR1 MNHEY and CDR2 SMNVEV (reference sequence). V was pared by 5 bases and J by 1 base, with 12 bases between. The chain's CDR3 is CASSREGHSNQPQHF. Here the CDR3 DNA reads TGTGCCAGCAGTCGCGAGGGACACAGCAATCAGCCCCAGCATTTT.

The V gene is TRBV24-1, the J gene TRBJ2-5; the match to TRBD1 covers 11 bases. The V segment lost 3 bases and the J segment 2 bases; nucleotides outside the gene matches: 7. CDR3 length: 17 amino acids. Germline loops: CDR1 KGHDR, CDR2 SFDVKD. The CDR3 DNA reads TGTGCCACCAGTGATGGTGGACAGGGGGCCCTACAAGAGACCCAGTACTTC. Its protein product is CATSDGGQGALQETQYF.

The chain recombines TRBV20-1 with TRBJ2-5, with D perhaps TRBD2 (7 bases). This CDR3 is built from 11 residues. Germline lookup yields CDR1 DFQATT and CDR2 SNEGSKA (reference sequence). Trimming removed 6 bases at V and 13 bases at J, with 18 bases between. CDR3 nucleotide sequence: TGCAGTGCCCGGGGGGCGCTGAGAGGGTACTTC. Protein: CSARGALRGYF.

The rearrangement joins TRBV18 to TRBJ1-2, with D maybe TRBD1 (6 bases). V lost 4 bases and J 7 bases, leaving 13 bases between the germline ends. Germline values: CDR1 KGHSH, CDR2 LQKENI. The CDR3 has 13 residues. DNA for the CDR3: TGTGCCAGCTCACGGGAAGGGGGTCTTGGCTACACCTTC. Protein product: CASSREGGLGYTF. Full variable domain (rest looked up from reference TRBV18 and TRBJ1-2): NAGVMQNPRHLVRRRGQEARLRCSPMKGHSHVYWYRQLPEEGLKFMVYLQKENIIDESGMPKERFSAEFPKEGPSILRIQQVVRGDSAAYFCASSREGGLGYTFGSGTRLTVV.

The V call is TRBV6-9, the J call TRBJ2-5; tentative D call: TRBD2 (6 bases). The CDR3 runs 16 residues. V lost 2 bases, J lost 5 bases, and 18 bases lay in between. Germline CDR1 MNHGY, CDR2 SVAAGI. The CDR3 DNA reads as TGTGCCAGCAGTTATCTCCCTGGCCCGGCGGGGGAGACCCAGTACTTC. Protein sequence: CASSYLPGPAGETQYF.

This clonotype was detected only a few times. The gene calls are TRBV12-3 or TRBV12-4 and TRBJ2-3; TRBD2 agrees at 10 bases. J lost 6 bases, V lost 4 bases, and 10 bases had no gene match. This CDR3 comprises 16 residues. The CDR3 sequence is CASSSPGTSATDTQYF. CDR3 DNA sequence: TGTGCCAGCAGTTCACCCGGGACTAGCGCGACGGATACGCAGTATTTT.